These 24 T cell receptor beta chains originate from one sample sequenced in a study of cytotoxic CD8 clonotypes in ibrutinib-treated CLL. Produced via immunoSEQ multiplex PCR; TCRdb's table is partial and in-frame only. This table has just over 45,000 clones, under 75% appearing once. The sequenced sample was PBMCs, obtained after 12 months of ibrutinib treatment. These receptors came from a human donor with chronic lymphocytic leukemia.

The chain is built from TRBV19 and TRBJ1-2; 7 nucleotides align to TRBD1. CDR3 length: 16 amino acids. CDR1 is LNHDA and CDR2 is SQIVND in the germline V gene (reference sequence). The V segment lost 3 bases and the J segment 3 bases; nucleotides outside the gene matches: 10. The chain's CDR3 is CASSIGLGTVDYGYTF. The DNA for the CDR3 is TGTGCCAGTAGTATCGGACTCGGGACAGTAGACTATGGCTACACCTTC. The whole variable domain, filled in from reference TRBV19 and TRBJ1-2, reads DGGITQSPKYLFRKEGQNVTLSCEQNLNHDAMYWYRQDPGQGLRLIYYSQIVNDFQKGDIAEGYSVSREKKESFPLTVTSAQKNPTAFYLCASSIGLGTVDYGYTFGSGTRLTVV.

The CDR3 here is CASSPTGLSGANVLTF. CDR3 bases: TGTGCCAGCAGCCCGACAGGACTCTCTGGGGCCAACGTCCTGACTTTC. The genes are TRBV6-6 and TRBJ2-6; possible D gene TRBD1, 6 bases. Germline CDR1 MNHNY, CDR2 SVGAGI (reference sequence). The V end lost 6 bases, the J end lost 0 bases, and 12 bases lay between the germline ends. The CDR3 covers 16 residues.

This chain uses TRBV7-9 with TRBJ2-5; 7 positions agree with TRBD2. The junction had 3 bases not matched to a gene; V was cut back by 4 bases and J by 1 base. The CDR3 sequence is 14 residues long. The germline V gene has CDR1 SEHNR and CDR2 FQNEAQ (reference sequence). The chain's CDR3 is CASSSGLGQETQYF. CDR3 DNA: TGTGCCAGCAGCTCCGGACTAGGCCAAGAGACCCAGTACTTC.

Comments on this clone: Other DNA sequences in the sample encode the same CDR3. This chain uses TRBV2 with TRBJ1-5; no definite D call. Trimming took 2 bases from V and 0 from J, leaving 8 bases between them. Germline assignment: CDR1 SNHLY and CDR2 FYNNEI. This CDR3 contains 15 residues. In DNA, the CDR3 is TGTGCCAGCAGTGAATGGGGAAATAGCAATCAGCCCCAGCATTTT. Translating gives CASSEWGNSNQPQHF.

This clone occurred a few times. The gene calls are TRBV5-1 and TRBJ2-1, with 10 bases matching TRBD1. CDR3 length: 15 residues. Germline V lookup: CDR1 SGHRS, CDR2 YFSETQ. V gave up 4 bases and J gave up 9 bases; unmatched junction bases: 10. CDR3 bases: TGCGCCAGCAGCGCGCCCGGGACAGGGGCCACTGAGCAGTTCTTC. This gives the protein CASSAPGTGATEQFF.

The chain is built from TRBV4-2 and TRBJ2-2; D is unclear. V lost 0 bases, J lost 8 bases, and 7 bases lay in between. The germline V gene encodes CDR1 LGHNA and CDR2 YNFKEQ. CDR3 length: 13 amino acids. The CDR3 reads CASSQDPEGELFF. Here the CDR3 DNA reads TGTGCCAGCAGCCAAGATCCCGAGGGGGAGCTGTTTTTT.

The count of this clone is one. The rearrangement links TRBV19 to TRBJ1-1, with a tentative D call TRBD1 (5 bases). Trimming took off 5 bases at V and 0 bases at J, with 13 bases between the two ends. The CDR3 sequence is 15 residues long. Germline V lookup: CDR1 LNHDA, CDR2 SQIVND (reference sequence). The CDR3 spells CASSYADSLNTEAFF. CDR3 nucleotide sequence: TGTGCCAGTAGTTATGCAGACAGCTTGAACACTGAAGCTTTCTTT.

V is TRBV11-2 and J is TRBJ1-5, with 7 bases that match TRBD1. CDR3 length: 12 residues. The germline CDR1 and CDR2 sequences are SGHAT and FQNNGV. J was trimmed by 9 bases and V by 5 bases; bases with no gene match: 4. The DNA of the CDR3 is TGTGCCAGCAGCATGAACAGGGGGCCCCAGCATTTT. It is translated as CASSMNRGPQHF. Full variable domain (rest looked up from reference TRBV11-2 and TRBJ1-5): EAGVAQSPRYKIIEKRQSVAFWCNPISGHATLYWYQQILGQGPKLLIQFQNNGVVDDSQLPKDRFSAERLKGVDSTLKIQPAKLEDSAVYLCASSMNRGPQHFGDGTRLSIL.

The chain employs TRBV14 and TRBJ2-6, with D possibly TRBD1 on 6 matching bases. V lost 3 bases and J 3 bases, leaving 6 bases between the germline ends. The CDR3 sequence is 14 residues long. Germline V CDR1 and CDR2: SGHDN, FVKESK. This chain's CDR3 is CASSHRGGANVLTF. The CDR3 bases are TGTGCCAGCAGCCACAGGGGTGGGGCCAACGTCCTGACTTTC.

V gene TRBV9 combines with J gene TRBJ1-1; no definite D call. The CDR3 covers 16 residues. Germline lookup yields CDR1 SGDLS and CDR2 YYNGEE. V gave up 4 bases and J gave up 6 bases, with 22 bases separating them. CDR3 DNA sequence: TGTGCCAGCAGCAAAGGGAGGGTCGGGCGCACTTCTGAAGCTTTCTTT. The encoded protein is CASSKGRVGRTSEAFF.

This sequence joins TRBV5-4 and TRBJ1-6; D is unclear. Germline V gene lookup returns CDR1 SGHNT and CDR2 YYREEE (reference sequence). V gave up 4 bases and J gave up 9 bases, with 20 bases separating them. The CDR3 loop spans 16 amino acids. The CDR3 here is CASSLEVGSTSSPLHF. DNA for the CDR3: TGTGCCAGCAGCCTGGAAGTAGGCAGTACCAGTTCACCCCTCCACTTT.

DNA of the CDR3: TGTGCCAGCAGTCCGGGGTACGAGCAGTACTTC. Amino acid sequence: CASSPGYEQYF. V gene TRBV11-2 combines with J gene TRBJ2-7, with D possibly TRBD2 on 5 matching bases. CDR1 and CDR2 (germline): SGHAT, FQNNGV. The V end was cut by 6 bases, the J end by 4 bases, with 7 bases between. This CDR3 has 11 amino acids.

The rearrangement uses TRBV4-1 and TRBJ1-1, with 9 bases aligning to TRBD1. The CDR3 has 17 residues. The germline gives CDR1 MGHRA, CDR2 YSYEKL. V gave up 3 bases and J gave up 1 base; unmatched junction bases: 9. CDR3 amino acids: CASSHPGQGYSNTEAFF. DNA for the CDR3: TGCGCCAGCAGCCATCCGGGACAGGGCTATTCGAACACTGAAGCTTTCTTT.

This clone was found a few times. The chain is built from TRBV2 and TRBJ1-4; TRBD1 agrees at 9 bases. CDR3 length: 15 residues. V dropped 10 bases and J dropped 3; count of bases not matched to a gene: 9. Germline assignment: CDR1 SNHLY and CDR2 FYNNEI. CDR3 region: CATDRDRESNEKLFF. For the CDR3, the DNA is TGTGCCACTGACCGGGACAGGGAGTCTAATGAAAAACTGTTTTTT.

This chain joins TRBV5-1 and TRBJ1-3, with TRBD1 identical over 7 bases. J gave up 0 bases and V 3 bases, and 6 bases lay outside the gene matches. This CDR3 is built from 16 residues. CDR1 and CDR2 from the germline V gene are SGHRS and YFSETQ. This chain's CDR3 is CASSSRTGPSGNTIYF. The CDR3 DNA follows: TGCGCCAGCAGCTCCAGGACAGGCCCCTCTGGAAACACCATATATTTT.

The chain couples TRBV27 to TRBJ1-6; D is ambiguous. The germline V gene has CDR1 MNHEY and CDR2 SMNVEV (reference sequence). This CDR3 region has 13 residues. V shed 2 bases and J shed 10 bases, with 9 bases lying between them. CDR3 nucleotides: TGTGCCAGCAGTTTAAGATCCATCTCACCCCTCCACTTT. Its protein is CASSLRSISPLHF.

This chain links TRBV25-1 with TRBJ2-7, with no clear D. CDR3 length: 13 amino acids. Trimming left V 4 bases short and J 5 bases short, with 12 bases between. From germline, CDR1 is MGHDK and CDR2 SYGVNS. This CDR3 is CASSASGVHEQYF. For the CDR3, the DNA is TGTGCCAGCAGTGCCTCTGGGGTACACGAGCAGTACTTC.

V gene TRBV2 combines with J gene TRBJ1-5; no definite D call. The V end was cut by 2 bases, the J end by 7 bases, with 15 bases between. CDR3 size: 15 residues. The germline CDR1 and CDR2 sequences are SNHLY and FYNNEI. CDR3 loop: CASSEWLILGQPQHF. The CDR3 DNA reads TGTGCCAGCAGTGAATGGTTGATTCTTGGCCAGCCCCAGCATTTT.

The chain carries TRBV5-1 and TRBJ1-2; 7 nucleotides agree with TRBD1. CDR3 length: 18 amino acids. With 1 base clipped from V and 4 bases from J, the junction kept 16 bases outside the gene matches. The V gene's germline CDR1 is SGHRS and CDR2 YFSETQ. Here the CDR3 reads CASSLLGDPGQRPYGYTF. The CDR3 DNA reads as TGCGCCAGCAGCTTGTTAGGCGATCCGGGACAGCGCCCCTATGGCTACACCTTC.

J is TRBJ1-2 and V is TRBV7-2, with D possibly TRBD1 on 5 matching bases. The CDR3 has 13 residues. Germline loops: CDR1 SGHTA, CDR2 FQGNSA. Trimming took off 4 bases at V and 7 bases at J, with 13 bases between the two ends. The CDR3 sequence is CASSSGAGAGYTF. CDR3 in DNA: TGTGCCAGCAGCTCCGGGGCCGGGGCTGGCTACACCTTC.

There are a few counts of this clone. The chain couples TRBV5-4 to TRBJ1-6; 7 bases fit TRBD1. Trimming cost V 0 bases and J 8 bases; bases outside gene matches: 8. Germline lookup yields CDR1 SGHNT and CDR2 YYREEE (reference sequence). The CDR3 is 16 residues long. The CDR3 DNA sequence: TGTGCCAGCAGCTTGGACGCACGACAGGGAGATTCACCCCTCCACTTT. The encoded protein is CASSLDARQGDSPLHF. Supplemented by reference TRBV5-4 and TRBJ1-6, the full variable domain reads ETGVTQSPTHLIKTRGQQVTLRCSSQSGHNTVSWYQQALGQGPQFIFQYYREEENGRGNFPPRFSGLQFPNYSSELNVNALELDDSALYLCASSLDARQGDSPLHFGNGTRLTVT.

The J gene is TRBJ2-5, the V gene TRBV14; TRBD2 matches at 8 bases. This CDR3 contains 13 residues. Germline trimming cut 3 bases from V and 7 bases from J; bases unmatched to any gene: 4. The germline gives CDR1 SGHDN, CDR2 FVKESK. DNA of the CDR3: TGTGCCAGCAGCCATTCTAGCGGGTTGACCCAGTACTTC. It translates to CASSHSSGLTQYF.

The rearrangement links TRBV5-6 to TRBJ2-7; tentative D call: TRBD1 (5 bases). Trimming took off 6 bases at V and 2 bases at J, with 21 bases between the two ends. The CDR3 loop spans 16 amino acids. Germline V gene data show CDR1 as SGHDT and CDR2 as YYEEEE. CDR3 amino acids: CASTGLTRGKTYEQYF. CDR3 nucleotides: TGTGCCAGCACAGGGTTGACAAGGGGAAAAACCTACGAGCAGTACTTC.

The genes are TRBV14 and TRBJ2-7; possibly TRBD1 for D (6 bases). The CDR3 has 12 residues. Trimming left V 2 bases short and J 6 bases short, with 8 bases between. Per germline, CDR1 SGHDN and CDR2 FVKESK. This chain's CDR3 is CASSQRGGEQYF. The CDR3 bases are TGTGCCAGCAGCCAACGAGGGGGCGAGCAGTACTTC.